This paragraph covers one T cell receptor (beta chain) sequence. The entry originates in a study of blood T cell repertoires in COVID-19. On the study more broadly: Sites across the United States, Italy and Spain contributed samples from acute and convalescent COVID-19.

The authors' processing: The assay estimated nucleated cells by amplifying reference gene primers. Clones were read by immunoSEQ multiplex PCR, and TCRdb kept only the in-frame ones, dropping some. V, J and clone size are taken as reported in that table, and D and trimming were inferred from the DNA itself. The data hold around 310,000 clones, with over 85% observed a single time. Two negative PCRs, clearance, or symptom resolution had been documented for recovered Cohort 3 donors. Germline-derived CDR1 and CDR2 are ENHRY and SYGVKD. V was cut by 8 bases and J by 4 bases, with 14 bases left in between. This CDR3 has 13 residues.

The chain has TRBV10-3 and TRBJ1-1; possibly TRBD1 for D (5 bases). The TCR was taken from a woman in her 30s who had recovered from COVID-19. Sequenced sample: PBMCs or T cells enriched from blood (not recorded which). The CDR3 DNA sequence: TGTGCCATCGGGGGGGAGGGCGGCACTGAAGCTTTCTTT. This translates into CAIGGEGGTEAFF.